This T cell receptor (beta chain) was obtained from a study of cytomegalovirus exposure and HLA in healthy donors. The CDR3 sequence is 13 residues long. Germline-derived CDR1 and CDR2 are LNHDA and SQIVND (reference sequence). Trimming at V came to 8 bases and at J to 0 bases, leaving 3 bases not matched to a gene. PCR was performed using 60 Vbeta and 13 Jbeta primers. Assay: immunoSEQ multiplex PCR; the TCRdb copy retains only in-frame clones and omits some. The table lists about 200,000 clones, 81% of them singletons. The chain links TRBV19 to TRBJ2-7; 8 nucleotides line up with TRBD2. The sample consisted of PBMCs. This receptor was taken from a young man in good health and CMV-seronegative. The CDR3: CASAGTSSYEQYF. The CDR3 nucleotides read TGTGCCAGTGCCGGGACTAGCTCCTACGAGCAGTACTTC.